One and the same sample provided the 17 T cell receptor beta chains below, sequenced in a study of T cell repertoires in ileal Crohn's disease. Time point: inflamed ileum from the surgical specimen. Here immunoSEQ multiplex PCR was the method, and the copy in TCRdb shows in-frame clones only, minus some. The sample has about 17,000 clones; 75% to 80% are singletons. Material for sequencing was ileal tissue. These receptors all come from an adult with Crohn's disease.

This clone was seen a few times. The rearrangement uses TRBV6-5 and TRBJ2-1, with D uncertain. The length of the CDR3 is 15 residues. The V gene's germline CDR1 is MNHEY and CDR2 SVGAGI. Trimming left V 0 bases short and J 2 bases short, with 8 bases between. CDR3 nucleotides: TGTGCCAGCAGTTACTCAGGGATCCCCTACAATGAGCAGTTCTTC. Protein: CASSYSGIPYNEQFF.

The CDR3 sequence is CASSIRGGRGSGNTIYF. As DNA, the CDR3 is TGTGCCAGTAGTATCAGAGGAGGACGGGGCTCTGGAAACACCATATATTTT. The rearrangement joins TRBV19 to TRBJ1-3; D gene ambiguous. V shed 3 bases and J shed 0 bases, with 15 bases lying between them. The CDR3 length is 17 residues. The germline CDR1 and CDR2 sequences are LNHDA and SQIVND (reference sequence). The full variable domain, completed using reference TRBV19 and TRBJ1-3, is DGGITQSPKYLFRKEGQNVTLSCEQNLNHDAMYWYRQDPGQGLRLIYYSQIVNDFQKGDIAEGYSVSREKKESFPLTVTSAQKNPTAFYLCASSIRGGRGSGNTIYFGEGSWLTVV.

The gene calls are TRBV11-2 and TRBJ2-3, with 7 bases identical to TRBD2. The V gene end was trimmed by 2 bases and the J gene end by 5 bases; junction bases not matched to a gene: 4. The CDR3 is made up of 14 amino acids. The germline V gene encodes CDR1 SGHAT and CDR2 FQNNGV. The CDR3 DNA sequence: TGTGCCAGCAGCTTAAAGGCTAGCGGAGATACGCAGTATTTT. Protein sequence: CASSLKASGDTQYF.

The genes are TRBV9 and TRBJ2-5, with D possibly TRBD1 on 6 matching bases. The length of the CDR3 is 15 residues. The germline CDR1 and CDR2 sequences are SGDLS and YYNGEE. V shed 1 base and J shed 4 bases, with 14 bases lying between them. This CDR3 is CASSVQGLGAETQYF. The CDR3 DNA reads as TGTGCCAGCAGCGTACAGGGTTTGGGGGCAGAGACCCAGTACTTC.

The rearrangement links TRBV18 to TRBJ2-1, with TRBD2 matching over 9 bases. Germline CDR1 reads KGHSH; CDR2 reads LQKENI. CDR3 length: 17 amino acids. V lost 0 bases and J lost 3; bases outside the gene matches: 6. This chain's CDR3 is CASSPPMGGRGYNEQFF. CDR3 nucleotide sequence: TGTGCCAGCTCACCACCGATGGGCGGGAGGGGCTACAATGAGCAGTTCTTC.

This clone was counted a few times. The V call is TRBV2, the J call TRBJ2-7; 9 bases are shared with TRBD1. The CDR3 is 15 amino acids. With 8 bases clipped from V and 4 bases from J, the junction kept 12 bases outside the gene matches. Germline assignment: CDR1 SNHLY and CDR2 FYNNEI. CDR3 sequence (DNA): TGTGCCAGCGATAATTCCGGGACAGGGTCGTACGAGCAGTACTTC. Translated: CASDNSGTGSYEQYF.

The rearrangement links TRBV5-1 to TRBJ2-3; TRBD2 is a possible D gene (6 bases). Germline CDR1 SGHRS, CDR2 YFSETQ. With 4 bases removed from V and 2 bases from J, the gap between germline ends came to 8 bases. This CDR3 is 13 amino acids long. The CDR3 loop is CASSRDSTDTQYF. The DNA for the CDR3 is TGCGCCAGCAGCCGGGACTCCACAGATACGCAGTATTTT.

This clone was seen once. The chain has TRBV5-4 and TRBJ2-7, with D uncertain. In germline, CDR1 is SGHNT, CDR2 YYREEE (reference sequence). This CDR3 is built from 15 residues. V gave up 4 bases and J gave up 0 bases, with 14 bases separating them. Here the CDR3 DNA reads TGTGCCAGCAGCCTTCGGCAGGCGAGCTCCTACGAGCAGTACTTC. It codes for CASSLRQASSYEQYF.

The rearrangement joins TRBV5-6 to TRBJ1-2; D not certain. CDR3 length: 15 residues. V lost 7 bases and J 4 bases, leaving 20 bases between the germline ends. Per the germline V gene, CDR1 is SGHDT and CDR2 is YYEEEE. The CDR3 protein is CASEKGQNSFYGYTF. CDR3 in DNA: TGTGCCAGCGAGAAAGGTCAGAACTCTTTCTATGGCTACACCTTC.

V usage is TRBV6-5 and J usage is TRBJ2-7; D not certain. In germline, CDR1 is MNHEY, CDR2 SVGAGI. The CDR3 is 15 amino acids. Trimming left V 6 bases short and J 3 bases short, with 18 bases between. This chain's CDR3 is CASSSGGSKVYEQYF. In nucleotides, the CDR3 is TGTGCCAGCAGCTCCGGCGGAAGCAAGGTCTACGAGCAGTACTTC.

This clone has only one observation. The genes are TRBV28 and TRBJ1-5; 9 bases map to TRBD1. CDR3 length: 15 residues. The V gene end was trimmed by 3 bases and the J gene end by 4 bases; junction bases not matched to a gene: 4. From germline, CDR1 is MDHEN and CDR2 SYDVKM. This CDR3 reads CASSFRDRENQPQHF. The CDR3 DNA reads TGTGCCAGCAGTTTCCGGGACAGGGAAAATCAGCCCCAGCATTTT.

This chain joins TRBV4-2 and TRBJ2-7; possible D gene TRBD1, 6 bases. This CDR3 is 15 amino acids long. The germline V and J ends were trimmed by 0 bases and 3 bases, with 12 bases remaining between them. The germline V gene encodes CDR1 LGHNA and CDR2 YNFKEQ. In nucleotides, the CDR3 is TGTGCCAGCAGCCAAGATCTCCAGGGGAGCTACGAGCAGTACTTC. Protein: CASSQDLQGSYEQYF.

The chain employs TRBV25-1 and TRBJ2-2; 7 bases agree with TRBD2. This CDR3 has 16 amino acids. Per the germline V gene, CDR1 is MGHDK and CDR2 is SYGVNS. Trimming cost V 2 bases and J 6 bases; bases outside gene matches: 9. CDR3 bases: TGTGCCAGCAGTGAAATGGCGGGAGTAGACGCCGGGGAGCTGTTTTTT. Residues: CASSEMAGVDAGELFF.

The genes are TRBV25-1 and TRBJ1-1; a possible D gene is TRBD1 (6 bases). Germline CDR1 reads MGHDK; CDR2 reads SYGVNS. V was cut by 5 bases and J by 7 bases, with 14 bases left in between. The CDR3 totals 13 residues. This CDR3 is CASSLTGAREAFF. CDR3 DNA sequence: TGTGCCAGCAGTTTGACGGGGGCACGTGAAGCTTTCTTT.

CDR3 residues: CASSRPGLAGVHGEQFF. In nucleotides, the CDR3 is TGTGCCAGCAGTCGACCCGGACTAGCGGGAGTTCACGGTGAGCAGTTCTTC. The rearrangement links TRBV27 to TRBJ2-1; TRBD2 matches 13 bases. The V gene end was trimmed by 5 bases and the J gene end by 9 bases; junction bases not matched to a gene: 13. Looked up from germline, CDR1 is MNHEY and CDR2 is SMNVEV (reference sequence). The CDR3 covers 17 residues.

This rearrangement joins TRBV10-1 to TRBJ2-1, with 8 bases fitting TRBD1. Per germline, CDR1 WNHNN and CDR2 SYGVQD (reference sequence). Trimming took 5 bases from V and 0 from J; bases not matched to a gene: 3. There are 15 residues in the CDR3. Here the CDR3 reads CASSQTGGSYNEQFF. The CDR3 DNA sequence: TGCGCCAGCAGTCAAACAGGGGGCTCCTACAATGAGCAGTTCTTC.

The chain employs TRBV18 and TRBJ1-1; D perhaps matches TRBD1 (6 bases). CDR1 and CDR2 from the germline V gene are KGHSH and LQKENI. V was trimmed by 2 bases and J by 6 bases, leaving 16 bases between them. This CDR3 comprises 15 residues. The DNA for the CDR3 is TGTGCCAGCTCACCAGTACTTGGCAGGGGCTCTGAAGCTTTCTTT. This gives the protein CASSPVLGRGSEAFF.